This T cell receptor beta chain comes out of a study of shared clonotypes between healthy human individuals. V was cut by 4 bases and J by 3 bases, with 13 bases left in between. The CDR3 runs 14 residues. In germline, CDR1 is MNHNY, CDR2 SVGAGI (reference sequence). TCRdb's table, derived via immunoSEQ multiplex PCR, lists solely in-frame clones and lacks some. The sample holds 2 million to 2.5 million clones, approximately 94% seen once. The genes are TRBV6-6 and TRBJ2-7; D possibly corresponds to TRBD1 (6 bases). The source material was naive CD4+ T cells sorted from blood. Subset specified: CD45RA+ positively selected. This TCR derives from a man in his late teens or twenties in good health. CDR3 sequence reads: CASSSPDRGYEQYF. CDR3 nucleotide sequence: TGTGCCAGCAGTTCCCCGGACAGAGGCTACGAGCAGTACTTC.